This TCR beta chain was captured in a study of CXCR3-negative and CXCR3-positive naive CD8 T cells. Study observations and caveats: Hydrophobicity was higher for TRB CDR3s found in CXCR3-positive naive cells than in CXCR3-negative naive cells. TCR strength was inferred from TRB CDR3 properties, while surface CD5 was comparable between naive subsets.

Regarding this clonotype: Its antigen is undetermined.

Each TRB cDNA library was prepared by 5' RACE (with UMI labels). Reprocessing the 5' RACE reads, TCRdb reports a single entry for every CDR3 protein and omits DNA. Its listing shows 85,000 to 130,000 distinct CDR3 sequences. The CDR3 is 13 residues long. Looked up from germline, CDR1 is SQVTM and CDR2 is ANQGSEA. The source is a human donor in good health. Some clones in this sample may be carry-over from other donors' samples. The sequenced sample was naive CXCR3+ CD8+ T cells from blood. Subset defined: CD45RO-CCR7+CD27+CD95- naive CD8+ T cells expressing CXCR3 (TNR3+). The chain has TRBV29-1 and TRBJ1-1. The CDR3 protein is CSVGAKRDTEAFF.